There are a few counts of the clone carrying this T cell receptor beta chain. This sample is drawn from a study of response to subunit inactivated influenza vaccine. From the RT-PCR reads, TCRdb called clonotypes with MiXCR, one entry per CDR3 protein. In the table there are 150,000 to 200,000 distinct CDR3 sequences, roughly 10% of which are singletons. Trimming removed 3 bases from V and 0 bases from J, with 11 bases in between. The CDR3 consists of 15 residues. The germline V gene encodes CDR1 MDHEN and CDR2 SYDVKM. The chain employs TRBV28 and TRBJ1-1; D remains ambiguous. The clonotype was recovered from a man aged 50 to 69 who received an inactivated influenza vaccine. Sequencing used CD8+ T cells sorted from PBMCs, obtained less than 30 months after vaccination. For the CDR3, the DNA is TGTGCCAGCAGTTTTATGGTGCTTATGAACACTGAAGCTTTCTTT. This codes for CASSFMVLMNTEAFF.